This TCR beta chain came from a study of identical twins. General study results and limits: In zero-insertion analyses, partial confounding could arise from invariant MAIT and iNKT cells. Cross-sectional statistical analysis was relied on for the conclusions, without the same donors being followed.

With template switching, a universal primer site was added, and the cDNA carried unique molecular identifiers. TCRdb itself ran the 5' RACE reads through MiXCR, one entry per CDR3 protein. The top ten hold around 1.6% of the sample, which has about 900,000 distinct CDR3 sequences, approximately 13% seen once. Trimming removed 6 bases from V and 8 bases from J, with 17 bases in between. CDR1 is MNHNS and CDR2 is SASEGT in the germline V gene. The CDR3 spans 14 residues. This clonotype was found a few times. The antigen is undetermined. A further study also used this sample, focusing on yellow fever vaccine responses in identical twins.

This sequence originates from a woman between 18 and 30 years old in good health. J is TRBJ2-4 and V is TRBV6-1; D gene uncertain. Sequenced: PBMCs. The chain's CDR3 is CASSPDRDTDIQYF. The CDR3 DNA reads TGTGCCAGCAGCCCGGACCGAGACACGGACATTCAGTACTTC.